The T cell receptor (beta chain) under discussion was sequenced for a study of CD8 T cells in Susac syndrome. After extraction with the RNeasy kit, roughly 0.45 to 1 ug of the RNA was reverse transcribed using random hexamers. TCRdb processed the immunoSEQ multiplex PCR reads anew with MiXCR; each CDR3 protein has one entry. The sample has approximately 160,000 distinct CDR3 sequences, over 85% seen once; the top ten hold more than 0.13%. Germline values: CDR1 SQVTM, CDR2 ANQGSEA. V was clipped by 4 bases and J by 4 bases; unmatched bases: 13. The CDR3 runs 16 residues. The specimen was CD4+ T cells from PBMCs. The chain uses TRBV29-1 and TRBJ2-5; 9 nucleotides agree with TRBD1. This TCR was recovered from a human donor in good health. The CDR3 is CSVGLSGTGKGETQYF. As DNA, the CDR3 is TGCAGCGTTGGTCTTTCCGGGACAGGGAAGGGAGAGACCCAGTACTTC.